The clone carrying this T cell receptor beta chain has only one observation. What it recognizes is unknown. Mismatch with germline at one junction end may stem from a read error. TCRdb redid the calling of the PCR reads with MiXCR, one entry per CDR3 protein. The sample includes hundreds of thousands of distinct CDR3 sequences, 25% of them seen just once. This specimen belongs to a study of molecular identifiers for immune sequencing clone quantification. Across the whole study: Replicates split RNA from 20,000 or 100,000 naive CD8 cells five ways, and the researchers sequenced four portions. Study results and limitations: Spiked Jurkat TCR RNA originating from one cell could reportedly be identified amid more than 800,000 naive cells.

The CDR3 is 15 amino acids. Naive CD8 libraries were made from roughly 20,000 to 1,000,000 sorted cells, and they used 10%, 30% or 50% RNA. The origin of this receptor is a human donor in good health. Some libraries in this study had Jurkat cell RNA spiked in. V gene TRBV12-3 or TRBV12-4 combines with J gene TRBJ2-2, with D maybe TRBD1 (7 bases). Input material: naive CD8+ T cells from blood, with Jurkat cell RNA spiked in. Subset of the sample: FACS-sorted CD8+CD4-CCR7+CD45RA+ naive T cells. DNA of the CDR3: TGTGCCAGCAGTCCCTACAGGGGAGGCACCGCGGAGCTGTTTTTT. It codes for CASSPYRGGTAELFF.